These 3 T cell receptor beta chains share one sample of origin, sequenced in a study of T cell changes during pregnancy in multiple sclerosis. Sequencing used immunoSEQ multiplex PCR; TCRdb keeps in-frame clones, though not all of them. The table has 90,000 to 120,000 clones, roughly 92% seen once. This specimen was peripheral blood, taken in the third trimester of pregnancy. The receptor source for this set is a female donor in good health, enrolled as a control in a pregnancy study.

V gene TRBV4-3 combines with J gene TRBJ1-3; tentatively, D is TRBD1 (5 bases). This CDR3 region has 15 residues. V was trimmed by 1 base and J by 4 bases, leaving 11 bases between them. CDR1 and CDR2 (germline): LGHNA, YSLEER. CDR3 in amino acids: CASSQGRASGNTIYF. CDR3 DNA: TGCGCCAGCAGCCAAGGCAGGGCGAGCGGAAACACCATATATTTT.

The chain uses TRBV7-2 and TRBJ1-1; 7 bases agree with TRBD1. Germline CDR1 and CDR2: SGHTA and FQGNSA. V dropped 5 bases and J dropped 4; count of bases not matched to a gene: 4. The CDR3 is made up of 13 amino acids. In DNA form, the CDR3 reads TGTGCCAGCAGCAAAGGGACAGTCACTGAAGCTTTCTTT. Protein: CASSKGTVTEAFF.

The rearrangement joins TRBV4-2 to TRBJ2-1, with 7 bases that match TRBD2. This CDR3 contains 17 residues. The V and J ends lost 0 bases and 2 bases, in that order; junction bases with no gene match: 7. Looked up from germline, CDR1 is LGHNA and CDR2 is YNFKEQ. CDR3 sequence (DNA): TGTGCCAGCAGCCAAGATCCGGGAGCGGGGCCCTACAATGAGCAGTTCTTC. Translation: CASSQDPGAGPYNEQFF.